The rows below give T cell receptor beta chains drawn from one sample of a study of CD8+ T cells in alopecia areata. Assay: immunoSEQ multiplex PCR; the TCRdb copy retains only in-frame clones and omits some. The sample has about 210,000 clones; about 64% are singletons. Sequenced material: CD4+ T cells sorted from blood, taken at week 4, from a patient treated with tofacitinib. The receptors here all came from a human donor with alopecia areata. CDR3s include the opening cysteine and the closing phenylalanine or tryptophan. The D gene is left open where the match is weak. Only some rows state a clone size, as once, few, many or a class for expanded clones.

D	size	V	J	CDR3	DNA
TRBD2	NA	TRBV7-2	TRBJ2-3	CASSSHLSGGATDTQYF	TGTGCCAGCAGCTCGCACCTCAGCGGGGGGGCAACAGATACGCAGTATTTT
NA	NA	TRBV7-9	TRBJ2-5	CAGGLQETQYF	TGTGCGGGGGGGCTGCAAGAGACCCAGTACTTC
TRBD1	NA	TRBV2	TRBJ1-6	CASRDRQGNPNSPLHF	TGTGCCAGCAGAGATAGACAGGGGAACCCGAATTCACCCCTCCACTTT
TRBD1	once	TRBV5-1	TRBJ1-4	CASSGQGATNEKLFF	TGCGCCAGCAGCGGACAGGGGGCAACTAATGAAAAACTGTTTTTT
NA	NA	TRBV27	TRBJ2-7	CASSQGGHEQYF	TGTGCCAGCAGCCAAGGGGGGCACGAGCAGTACTTC
TRBD1	NA	TRBV29-1	TRBJ1-2	CSAAGQDYGYTF	TGCAGCGCCGCAGGACAGGACTATGGCTACACCTTC
TRBD1	few	TRBV7-2	TRBJ2-5	CASSLGGTVSRETQYF	TGTGCCAGCAGCTTAGGTGGGACAGTTTCTCGCGAGACCCAGTACTTC
TRBD1	NA	TRBV4-2	TRBJ1-6	CASSQLGQGNSPLHF	TGTGCCAGCAGCCAACTTGGACAGGGGAATTCACCCCTCCACTTT
NA	NA	TRBV18	TRBJ1-2	CASSLTGRGGYTF	TGTGCCAGCTCACTGACCGGTCGCGGTGGCTACACCTTC
NA	NA	TRBV6-5	TRBJ1-1	CASSYSGGLDEAFF	TGTGCCAGCAGTTACTCAGGGGGGTTGGATGAAGCTTTCTTT
NA	NA	TRBV30	TRBJ1-2	CAWSVVGFHGYTF	TGTGCCTGGAGTGTAGTTGGATTCCATGGCTACACCTTC
NA	few	TRBV7-9	TRBJ2-6	CASSLRQGPVSGANVLTF	TGTGCCAGCAGCTTACGGCAGGGGCCGGTATCGGGGGCCAACGTCCTGACTTTC
NA	NA	TRBV11-2	TRBJ2-2	CASSLGSGGTGELFF	TGTGCCAGCAGCTTAGGCTCCGGGGGCACCGGGGAGCTGTTTTTT
NA	NA	TRBV14	TRBJ1-4	CASSRLQGMGEKLFF	TGTGCCAGCAGCCGTTTACAGGGAATGGGTGAAAAACTGTTTTTT
TRBD2	NA	TRBV4-2	TRBJ2-1	CASSQRTSGGARPFF	TGTGCCAGCAGCCAAAGGACTAGCGGGGGGGCTCGCCCGTTCTTC
NA	NA	TRBV19	TRBJ1-1	CASSPTMNTEAFF	TGTGCCAGTAGCCCCACCATGAACACTGAAGCTTTCTTT
TRBD1	NA	TRBV23-1	TRBJ2-7	CASSLARGLTDEQYF	TGCGCCAGCAGTCTTGCCAGGGGGCTTACGGACGAGCAGTACTTC
NA	NA	TRBV30	TRBJ2-1	CAWTVSGDEQFF	TGTGCCTGGACAGTTTCCGGGGATGAGCAGTTCTTC
NA	NA	TRBV14	TRBJ1-2	CASSQRDPWSGYTF	TGTGCCAGCAGCCAGAGAGATCCGTGGTCTGGCTACACCTTC
TRBD1	once	TRBV7-9	TRBJ2-2	CASDRTGANTGELFF	TGTGCCAGCGACCGGACAGGGGCCAACACCGGGGAGCTGTTTTTT
NA	NA	TRBV18	TRBJ1-4	CASSVRRGEKLFF	TGTGCCAGCTCAGTTCGACGGGGGGAAAAACTGTTTTTT
NA	once	TRBV29-1	TRBJ2-7	CSVTVPFDSYEQYF	TGCAGCGTTACTGTGCCTTTCGACTCCTACGAGCAGTACTTC
NA	few	TRBV2	TRBJ2-3	CASSVRDSQYF	TGTGCCAGCAGTGTCCGGGACTCGCAGTATTTT
TRBD1	NA	TRBV15	TRBJ2-4	CATSSLRTGLNIQYF	TGTGCCACCAGCAGCCTAAGGACAGGGTTGAACATTCAGTACTTC
TRBD1	NA	TRBV30	TRBJ2-5	CAWKRQGHQETQYF	TGTGCCTGGAAACGACAGGGGCACCAAGAGACCCAGTACTTC
NA	NA	TRBV6-6	TRBJ2-2	CASSYSDGELFF	TGTGCCAGCAGTTACTCAGACGGGGAGCTGTTTTTT
TRBD1	few	TRBV29-1	TRBJ1-1	CSVDNGQGVDEAFF	TGCAGCGTTGATAACGGACAGGGCGTGGATGAAGCTTTCTTT